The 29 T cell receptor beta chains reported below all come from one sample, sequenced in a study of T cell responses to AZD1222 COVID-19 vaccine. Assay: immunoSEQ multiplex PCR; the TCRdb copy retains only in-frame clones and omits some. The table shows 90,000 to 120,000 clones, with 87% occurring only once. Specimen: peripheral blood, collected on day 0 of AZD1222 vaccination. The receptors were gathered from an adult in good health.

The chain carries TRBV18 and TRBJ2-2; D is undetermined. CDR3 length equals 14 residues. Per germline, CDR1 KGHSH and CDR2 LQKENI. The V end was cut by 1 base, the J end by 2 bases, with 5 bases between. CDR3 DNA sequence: TGTGCCAGCTCACCACAACGTAACACCGGGGAGCTGTTTTTT. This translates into CASSPQRNTGELFF.

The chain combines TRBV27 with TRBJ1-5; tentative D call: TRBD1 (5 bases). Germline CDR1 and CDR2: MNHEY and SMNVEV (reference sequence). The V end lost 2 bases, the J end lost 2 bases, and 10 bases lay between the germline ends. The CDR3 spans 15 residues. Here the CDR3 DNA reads TGTGCCAGCAGTTTACTGGGGACGGGCAATCAGCCCCAGCATTTT. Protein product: CASSLLGTGNQPQHF.

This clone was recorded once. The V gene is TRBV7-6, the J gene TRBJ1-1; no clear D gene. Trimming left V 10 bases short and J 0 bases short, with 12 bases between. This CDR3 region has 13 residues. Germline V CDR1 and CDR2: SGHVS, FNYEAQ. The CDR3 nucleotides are TGTGCCATTGCTGCCGACCTGAACACTGAAGCTTTCTTT. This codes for CAIAADLNTEAFF.

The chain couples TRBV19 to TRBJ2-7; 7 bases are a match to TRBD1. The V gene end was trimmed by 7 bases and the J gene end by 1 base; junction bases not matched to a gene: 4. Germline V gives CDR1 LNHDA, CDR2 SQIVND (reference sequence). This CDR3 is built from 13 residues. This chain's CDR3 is CASTPGQSYEQYF. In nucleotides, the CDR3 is TGTGCCAGTACGCCGGGACAGTCCTACGAGCAGTACTTC.

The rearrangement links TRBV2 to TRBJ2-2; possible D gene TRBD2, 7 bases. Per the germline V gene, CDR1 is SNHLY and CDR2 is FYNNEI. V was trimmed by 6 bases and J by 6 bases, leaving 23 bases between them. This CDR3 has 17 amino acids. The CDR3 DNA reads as TGTGCCAGCAGCCTTATTCTCGCGGGGGCCGGGGCCGGGGAGCTGTTTTTT. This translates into CASSLILAGAGAGELFF.

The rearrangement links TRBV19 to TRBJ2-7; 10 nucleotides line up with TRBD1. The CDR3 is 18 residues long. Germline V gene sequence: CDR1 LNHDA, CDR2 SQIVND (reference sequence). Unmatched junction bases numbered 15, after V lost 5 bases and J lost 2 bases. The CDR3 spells CASSSQGQGVRKTYEQYF. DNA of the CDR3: TGTGCCAGTAGTTCACAAGGACAGGGGGTAAGGAAGACCTACGAGCAGTACTTC.

CDR3 protein: CASSLRLGLEEYEQYF. DNA of the CDR3: TGTGCCAGCAGCTTAAGATTAGGTCTAGAGGAATACGAGCAGTACTTC. The rearrangement links TRBV7-8 to TRBJ2-7; D is unclear. This CDR3 comprises 16 residues. The V gene's germline CDR1 is SGHVS and CDR2 FQNEAQ. V gave up 2 bases and J gave up 4 bases, with 18 bases separating them.

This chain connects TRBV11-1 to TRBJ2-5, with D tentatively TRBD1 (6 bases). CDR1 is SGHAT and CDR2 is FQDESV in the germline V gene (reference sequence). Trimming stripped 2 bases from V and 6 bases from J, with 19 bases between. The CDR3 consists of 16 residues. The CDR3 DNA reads TGTGCCAGCAGCTTAAGGTCGTCAGGGGCTGGTAAGACCCAGTACTTC. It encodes CASSLRSSGAGKTQYF.

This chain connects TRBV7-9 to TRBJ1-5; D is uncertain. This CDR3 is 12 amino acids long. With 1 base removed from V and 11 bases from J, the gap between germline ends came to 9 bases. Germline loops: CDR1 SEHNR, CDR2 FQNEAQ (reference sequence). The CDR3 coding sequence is TGTGCCAGCAGCTTAGATAACTGGGCCCAGCATTTT. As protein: CASSLDNWAQHF. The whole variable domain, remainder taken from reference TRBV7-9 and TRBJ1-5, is DTGVSQNPRHKITKRGQNVTFRCDPISEHNRLYWYRQTLGQGPEFLTYFQNEAQLEKSRLLSDRFSAERPKGSFSTLEIQRTEQGDSAMYLCASSLDNWAQHFGDGTRLSIL.

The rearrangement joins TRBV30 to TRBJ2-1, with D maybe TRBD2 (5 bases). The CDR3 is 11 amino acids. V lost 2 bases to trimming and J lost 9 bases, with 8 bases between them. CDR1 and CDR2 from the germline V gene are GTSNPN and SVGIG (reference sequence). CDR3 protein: CAWSRAGEQFF. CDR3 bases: TGTGCCTGGAGTCGGGCGGGTGAGCAGTTCTTC. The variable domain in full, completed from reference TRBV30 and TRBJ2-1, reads SQTIHQWPATLVQPVGSPLSLECTVEGTSNPNLYWYRQAAGRGLQLLFYSVGIGQISSEVPQNLSASRPQDRQFILSSKKLLLSDSGFYLCAWSRAGEQFFGPGTRLTVL.

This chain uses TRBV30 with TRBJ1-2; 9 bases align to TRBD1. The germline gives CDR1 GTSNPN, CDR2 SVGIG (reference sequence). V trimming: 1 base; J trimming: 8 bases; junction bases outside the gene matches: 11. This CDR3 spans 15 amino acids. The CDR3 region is CAWSEPGQGPFGYTF. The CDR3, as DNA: TGTGCCTGGAGTGAACCGGGACAGGGCCCCTTCGGCTACACCTTC.

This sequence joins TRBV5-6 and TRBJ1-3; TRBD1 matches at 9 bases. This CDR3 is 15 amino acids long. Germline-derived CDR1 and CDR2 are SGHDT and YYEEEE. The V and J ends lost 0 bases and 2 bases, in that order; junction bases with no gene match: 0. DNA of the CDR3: TGTGCCAGCAGCTTGGGGGACAGGGCTGGAAACACCATATATTTT. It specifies CASSLGDRAGNTIYF.

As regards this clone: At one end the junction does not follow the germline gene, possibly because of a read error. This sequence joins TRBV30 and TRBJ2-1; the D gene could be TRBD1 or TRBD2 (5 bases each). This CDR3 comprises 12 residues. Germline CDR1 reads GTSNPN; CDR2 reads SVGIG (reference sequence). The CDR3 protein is CAWGDGYSEQFF. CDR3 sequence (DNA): TGTGCCTGGGGGGACGGTTACAGTGAGCAGTTCTTC.

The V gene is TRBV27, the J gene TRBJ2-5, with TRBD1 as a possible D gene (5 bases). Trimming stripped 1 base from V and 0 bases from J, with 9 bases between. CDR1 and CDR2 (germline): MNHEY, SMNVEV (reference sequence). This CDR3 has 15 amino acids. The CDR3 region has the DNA TGTGCCAGCAGTTTATACCCAGGGTACCAAGAGACCCAGTACTTC. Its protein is CASSLYPGYQETQYF.

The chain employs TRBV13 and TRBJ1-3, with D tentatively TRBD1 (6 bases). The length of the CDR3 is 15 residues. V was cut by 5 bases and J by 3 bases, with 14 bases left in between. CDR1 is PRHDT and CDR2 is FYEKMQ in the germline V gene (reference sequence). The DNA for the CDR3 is TGTGCCAGCAGCCCCAAGGGGGGGCGTGGAAACACCATATATTTT. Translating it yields CASSPKGGRGNTIYF.

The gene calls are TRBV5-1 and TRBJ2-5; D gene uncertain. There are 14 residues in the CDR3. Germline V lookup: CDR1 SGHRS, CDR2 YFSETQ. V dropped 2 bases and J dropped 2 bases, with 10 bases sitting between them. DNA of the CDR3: TGCGCCAGCAGCTTTCAGTTTACTCAAGAGACCCAGTACTTC. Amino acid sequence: CASSFQFTQETQYF. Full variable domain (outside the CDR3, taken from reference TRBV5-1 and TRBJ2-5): KAGVTQTPRYLIKTRGQQVTLSCSPISGHRSVSWYQQTPGQGLQFLFEYFSETQRNKGNFPGRFSGRQFSNSRSEMNVSTLELGDSALYLCASSFQFTQETQYFGPGTRLLVL.

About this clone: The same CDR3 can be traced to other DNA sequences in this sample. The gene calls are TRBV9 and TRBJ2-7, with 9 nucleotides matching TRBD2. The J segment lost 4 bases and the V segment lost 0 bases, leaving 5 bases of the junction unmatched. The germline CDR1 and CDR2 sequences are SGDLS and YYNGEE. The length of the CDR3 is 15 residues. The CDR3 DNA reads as TGTGCCAGCAGCGTAGTAGCGGGAGTCGGGTACGAGCAGTACTTC. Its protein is CASSVVAGVGYEQYF. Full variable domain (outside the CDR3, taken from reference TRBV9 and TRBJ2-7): DSGVTQTPKHLITATGQRVTLRCSPRSGDLSVYWYQQSLDQGLQFLIQYYNGEERAKGNILERFSAQQFPDLHSELNLSSLELGDSALYFCASSVVAGVGYEQYFGPGTRLTVT.

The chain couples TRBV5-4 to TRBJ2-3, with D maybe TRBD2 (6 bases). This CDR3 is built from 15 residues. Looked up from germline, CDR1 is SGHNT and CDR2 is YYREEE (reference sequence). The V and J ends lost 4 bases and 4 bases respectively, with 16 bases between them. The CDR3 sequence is CASSPRGLNPDTQYF. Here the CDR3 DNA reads TGTGCCAGCAGCCCGCGGGGTCTAAATCCAGATACGCAGTATTTT. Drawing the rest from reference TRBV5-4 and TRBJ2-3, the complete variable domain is ETGVTQSPTHLIKTRGQQVTLRCSSQSGHNTVSWYQQALGQGPQFIFQYYREEENGRGNFPPRFSGLQFPNYSSELNVNALELDDSALYLCASSPRGLNPDTQYFGPGTRLTVL.

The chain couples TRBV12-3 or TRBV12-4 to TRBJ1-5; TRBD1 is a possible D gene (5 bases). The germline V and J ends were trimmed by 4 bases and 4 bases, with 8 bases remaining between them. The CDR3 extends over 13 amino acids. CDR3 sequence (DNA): TGTGCCAGCAGTTCGGGGGAAAATCAGCCCCAGCATTTT. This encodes CASSSGENQPQHF.

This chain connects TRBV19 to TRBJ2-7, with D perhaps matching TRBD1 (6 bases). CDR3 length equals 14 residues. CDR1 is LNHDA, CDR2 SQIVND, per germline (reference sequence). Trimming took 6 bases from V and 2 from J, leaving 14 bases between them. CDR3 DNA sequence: TGTGCCAGTAGCCCCCGTGACAGGACCTACGAGCAGTACTTC. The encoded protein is CASSPRDRTYEQYF.

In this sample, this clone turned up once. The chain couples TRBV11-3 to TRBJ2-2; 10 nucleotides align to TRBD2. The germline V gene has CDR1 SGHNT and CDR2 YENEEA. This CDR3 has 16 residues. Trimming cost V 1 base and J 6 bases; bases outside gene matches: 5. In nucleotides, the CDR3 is TGTGCCAGCAGCTTAGGCACTAGCGGGATCGCCGGGGAGCTGTTTTTT. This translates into CASSLGTSGIAGELFF.

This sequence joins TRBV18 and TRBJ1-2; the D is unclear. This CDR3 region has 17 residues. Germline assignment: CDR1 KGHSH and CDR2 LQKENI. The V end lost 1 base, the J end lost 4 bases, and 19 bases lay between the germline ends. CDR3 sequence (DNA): TGTGCCAGCTCACCACTCCCTCGAACTGGAGTGTCCTATGGCTACACCTTC. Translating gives CASSPLPRTGVSYGYTF.

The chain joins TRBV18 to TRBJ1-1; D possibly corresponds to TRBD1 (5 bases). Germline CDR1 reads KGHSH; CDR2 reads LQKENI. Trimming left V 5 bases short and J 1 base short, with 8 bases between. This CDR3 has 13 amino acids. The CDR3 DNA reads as TGTGCCAGCTCAGGGGACCAGAACACTGAAGCTTTCTTT. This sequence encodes CASSGDQNTEAFF.

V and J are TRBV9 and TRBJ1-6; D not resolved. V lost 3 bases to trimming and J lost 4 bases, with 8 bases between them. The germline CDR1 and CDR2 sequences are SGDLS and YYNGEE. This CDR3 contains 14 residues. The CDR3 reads CASSDVGYNSPLHF. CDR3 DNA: TGTGCCAGCAGCGATGTAGGTTATAATTCACCCCTCCACTTT.

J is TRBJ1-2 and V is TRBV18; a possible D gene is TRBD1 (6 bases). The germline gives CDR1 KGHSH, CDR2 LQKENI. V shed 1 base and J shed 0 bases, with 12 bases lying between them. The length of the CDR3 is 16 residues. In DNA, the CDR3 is TGTGCCAGCTCACCACGAGAACAGGGAGCTAACTATGGCTACACCTTC. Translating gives CASSPREQGANYGYTF.

CDR3 residues: CASKGQRTLTDTQYF. Written as DNA, the CDR3 is TGTGCCTCCAAGGGGCAGAGGACCCTCACAGATACGCAGTATTTT. This chain joins TRBV7-2 and TRBJ2-3; weak D call: TRBD1 (5 bases). Germline V gene data show CDR1 as SGHTA and CDR2 as FQGNSA. The CDR3 is 15 residues long. V was pared by 11 bases and J by 2 bases, with 20 bases between.

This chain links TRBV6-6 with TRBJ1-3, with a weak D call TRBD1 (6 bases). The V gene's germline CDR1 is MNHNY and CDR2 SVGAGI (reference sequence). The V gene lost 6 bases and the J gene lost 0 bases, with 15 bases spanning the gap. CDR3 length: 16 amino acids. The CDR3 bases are TGTGCCAGCAGCCGGAGAGGGGGTTACTCTGGAAACACCATATATTTT. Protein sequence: CASSRRGGYSGNTIYF.

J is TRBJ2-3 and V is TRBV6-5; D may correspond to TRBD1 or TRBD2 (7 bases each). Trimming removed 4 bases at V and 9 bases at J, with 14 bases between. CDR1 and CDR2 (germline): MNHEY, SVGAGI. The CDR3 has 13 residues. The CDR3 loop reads CASSSQGGTTQYF. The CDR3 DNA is TGTGCCAGCAGTTCCCAGGGGGGGACAACGCAGTATTTT.

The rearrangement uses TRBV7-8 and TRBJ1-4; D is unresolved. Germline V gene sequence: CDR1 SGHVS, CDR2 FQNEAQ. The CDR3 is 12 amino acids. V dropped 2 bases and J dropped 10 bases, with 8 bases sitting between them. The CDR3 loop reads CASSLSEGKLFF. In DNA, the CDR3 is TGTGCCAGCAGCTTATCGGAGGGAAAACTGTTTTTT.